This T cell receptor (beta chain) is from a study of low-dose radiotherapy and immunotherapy resistance in tumors. Study overall: Per fraction, Cohort 2 was given 1 Gy every two weeks, accumulating a total of 13 Gy over 26 weeks. One day before radiation and immunotherapy, intravenous cyclophosphamide 200 mg/m2 was administered, with this repeated every two weeks. Treatment consisted of nivolumab 240 mg every two weeks and ipilimumab 1 mg/kg every six weeks, given intravenously to patients.

V was shortened by 4 bases and J by 5 bases, with 17 bases between the two germline ends. Per germline, CDR1 LGHDT and CDR2 YNNKEL (reference sequence). The length of the CDR3 is 15 residues. This clonotype was counted ten times or more. Stated time point: before trial treatment. Donors, who were enrolled in a single-arm phase I dose-escalation trial, received nivolumab, ipilimumab, aspirin, low-dose cyclophosphamide and low-dose radiotherapy. Both TCRalpha and TCRbeta chains were reverse transcribed with V-gene-specific primers. TCR amplification ran approximately 20 PCR cycles using constant-region and V-primer adapter primers. TCRdb fed the reads into MiXCR, producing one record per CDR3 protein. The sample yields tens of thousands of distinct CDR3 sequences, 9.4% seen once.

Sequences were derived from PBMCs, sampled before treatment. The clonotype originates from a male donor with prostate cancer. This chain uses TRBV3-1 with TRBJ1-2, with TRBD1 as a possible D gene (6 bases). CDR3: CASSPGGRGGYGYTF. The CDR3, as DNA: TGTGCCAGCAGCCCGGGAGGCAGGGGCGGTTATGGCTACACCTTC.